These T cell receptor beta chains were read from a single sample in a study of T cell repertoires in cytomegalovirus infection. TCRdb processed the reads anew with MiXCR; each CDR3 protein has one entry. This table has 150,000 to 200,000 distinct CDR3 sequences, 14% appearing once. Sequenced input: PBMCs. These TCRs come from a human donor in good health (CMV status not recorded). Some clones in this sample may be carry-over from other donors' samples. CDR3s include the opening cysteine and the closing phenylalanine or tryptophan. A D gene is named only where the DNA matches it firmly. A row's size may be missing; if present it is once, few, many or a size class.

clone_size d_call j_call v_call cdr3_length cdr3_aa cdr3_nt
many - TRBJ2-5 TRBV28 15 CASSLWGGRQETQYF TGTGCCAGCAGTTTGTGGGGGGGCAGGCAAGAGACCCAGTACTTC
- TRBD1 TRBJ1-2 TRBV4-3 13 CASSQLGGHGYTF TGCGCCAGCAGCCAACTAGGGGGCCATGGCTACACCTTC
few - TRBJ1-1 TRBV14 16 CASSRFTQGPNTEAFF TGTGCCAGCAGCCGGTTCACACAGGGTCCGAACACTGAAGCTTTCTTT
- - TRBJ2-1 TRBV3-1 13 CASGKAPSYEQFF TGTGCCAGCGGGAAAGCCCCCTCATACGAGCAGTTCTTC
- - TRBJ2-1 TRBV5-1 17 CASSLRRGRLGLDEQFF TGCGCCAGCAGCTTGAGGCGAGGGAGGCTAGGGTTAGATGAGCAGTTCTTC
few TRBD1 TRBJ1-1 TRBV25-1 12 CASSGNRGRAFF TGTGCCAGCAGTGGGAACAGGGGGAGAGCTTTCTTT
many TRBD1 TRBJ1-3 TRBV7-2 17 CASSPEPGQVSGNTIYF TGTGCCAGCAGCCCCGAGCCGGGACAGGTCTCTGGAAACACCATATATTTT
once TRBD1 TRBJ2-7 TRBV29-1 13 CSGGTGSSYEQYF TGCAGCGGCGGGACAGGCAGCTCCTACGAGCAGTACTTC
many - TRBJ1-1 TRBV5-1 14 CASSLATANTEAFF TGCGCCAGCAGCTTAGCGACGGCGAACACTGAAGCTTTCTTT
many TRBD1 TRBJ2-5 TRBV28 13 CASRVTGEETQYF TGTGCCAGCAGAGTAACAGGGGAAGAGACCCAGTACTTC
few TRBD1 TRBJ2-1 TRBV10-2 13 CASSDRGFGEQFF TGCGCCAGCAGTGACAGGGGGTTTGGTGAGCAGTTCTTC
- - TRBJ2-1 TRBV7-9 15 CASSPLVASYNEQFF TGTGCCAGCAGCCCCCTAGTCGCTAGTTACAATGAGCAGTTCTTC
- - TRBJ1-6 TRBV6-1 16 CASSDLGGAYNSPLHF TGTGCCAGCAGTGATTTGGGGGGCGCCTATAATTCACCCCTCCACTTT
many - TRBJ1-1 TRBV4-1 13 CASSQDRPGEAFF TGCGCCAGCAGCCAAGACAGACCCGGGGAAGCTTTCTTT
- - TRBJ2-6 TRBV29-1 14 CSVRSGMGANVLTF TGCAGCGTCAGGTCCGGGATGGGGGCCAACGTCCTGACTTTC
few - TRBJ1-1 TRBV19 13 CASSITRGTEAFF TGTGCCAGTAGTATAACCAGGGGCACTGAAGCTTTCTTT
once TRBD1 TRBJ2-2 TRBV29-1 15 CSVEVGQGFTGELFF TGCAGCGTCGAAGTCGGACAGGGGTTCACCGGGGAGCTGTTTTTT
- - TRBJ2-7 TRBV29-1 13 CSVAPQFSYEQYF TGCAGCGTTGCCCCTCAATTTTCCTACGAGCAGTACTTC
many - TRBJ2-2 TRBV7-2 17 CASSPDQRRANTGELFF TGTGCCAGCAGCCCAGACCAGCGGCGAGCGAACACCGGGGAGCTGTTTTTT
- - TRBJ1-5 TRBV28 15 CASSLFGNSNQPQHF TGTGCCAGCAGTTTATTCGGAAATAGCAATCAGCCCCAGCATTTT
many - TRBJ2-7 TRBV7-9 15 CASSLGDRVNYEQYF TGTGCCAGCAGCTTAGGGGACCGGGTAAACTACGAGCAGTACTTC
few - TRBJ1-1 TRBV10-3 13 CAITGPMNTEAFF TGTGCCATCACGGGACCGATGAACACTGAAGCTTTCTTT
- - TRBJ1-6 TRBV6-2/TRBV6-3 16 CASSLGVRARNSPLHF TGTGCCAGCAGTCTCGGGGTTCGGGCTAGAAATTCACCCCTCCACTTT
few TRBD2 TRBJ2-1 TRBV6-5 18 CASSYTGLAGGSYNEQFF TGTGCCAGCAGTTACACCGGACTAGCGGGAGGGTCCTACAATGAGCAGTTCTTC
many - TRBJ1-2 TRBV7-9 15 CASSSTGGPDYGYTF TGTGCCAGCAGCTCCACAGGAGGACCCGACTATGGCTACACCTTC
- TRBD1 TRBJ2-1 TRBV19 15 CASSSSGTGSNEQFF TGTGCCAGTAGTTCGTCCGGGACAGGGAGCAATGAGCAGTTCTTC
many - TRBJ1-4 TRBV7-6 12 CASSLGNEKLFF TGTGCCAGCAGCTTGGGGAATGAAAAACTGTTTTTT
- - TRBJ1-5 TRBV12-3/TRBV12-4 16 CASSFGSDYSNQPQHF TGTGCCAGCAGTTTTGGGTCGGATTATAGCAATCAGCCCCAGCATTTT
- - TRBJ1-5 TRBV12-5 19 CASGLDPPGSREAIQPQHF TGTGCTAGTGGTTTGGACCCCCCTGGGAGCCGGGAAGCGATTCAGCCCCAGCATTTT
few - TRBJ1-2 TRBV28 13 CAGRGSLNYGYTF TGTGCCGGCCGGGGCAGCTTGAACTATGGCTACACCTTC
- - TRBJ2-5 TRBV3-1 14 CASSLKGGKETQYF TGTGCCAGCAGCCTTAAGGGGGGGAAAGAGACCCAGTACTTC
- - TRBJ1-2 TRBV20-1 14 CSASSGGLNYGYTF TGCAGTGCTTCGTCGGGGGGTCTTAACTATGGCTACACCTTC
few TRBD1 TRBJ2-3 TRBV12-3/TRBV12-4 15 CASSLWDRGTDTQYF TGTGCCAGCAGTTTGTGGGACAGGGGCACAGATACGCAGTATTTT
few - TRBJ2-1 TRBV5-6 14 CASSLGGAWNEQFF TGTGCCAGCAGCTTGGGAGGGGCGTGGAATGAGCAGTTCTTC
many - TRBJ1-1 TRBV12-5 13 CASGLGQYTEAFF TGTGCTAGTGGTTTGGGGCAGTACACTGAAGCTTTCTTT
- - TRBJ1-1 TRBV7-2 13 CASSGEGWEEAFF TGTGCCAGCAGCGGGGAAGGATGGGAAGAAGCTTTCTTT
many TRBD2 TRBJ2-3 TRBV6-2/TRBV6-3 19 CASSYEQRLAGGTTDTQYF TGTGCCAGCAGTTACGAACAAAGACTAGCGGGAGGAACCACAGATACGCAGTATTTT
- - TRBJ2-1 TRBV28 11 CASSPHNEQFF TGTGCCAGCAGTCCTCACAATGAGCAGTTCTTC
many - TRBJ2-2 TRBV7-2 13 CATHGRHTGELFF TGTGCCACCCACGGCAGGCACACCGGGGAGCTGTTTTTT
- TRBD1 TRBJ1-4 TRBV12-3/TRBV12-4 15 CASSWDSASGEKLFF TGTGCCAGCAGTTGGGACAGCGCCTCTGGGGAAAAACTGTTTTTT
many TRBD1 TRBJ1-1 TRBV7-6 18 CASRNTARDSNMNTEAFF TGTGCCAGCAGAAATACCGCCCGGGACAGTAATATGAACACTGAAGCTTTCTTT
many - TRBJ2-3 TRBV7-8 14 CASSLEGSTDTQYF TGTGCCAGCAGCTTAGAGGGGTCCACAGATACGCAGTATTTT
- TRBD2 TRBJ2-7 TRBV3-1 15 CASSQVAGGPSEQYF TGTGCCAGCAGCCAAGTAGCGGGAGGGCCAAGTGAGCAGTACTTC
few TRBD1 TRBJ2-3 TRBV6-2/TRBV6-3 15 CASSLQGERTDTQYF TGTGCCAGCAGTTTACAGGGGGAGCGAACAGATACGCAGTATTTT
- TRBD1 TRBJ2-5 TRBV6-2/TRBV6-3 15 CASSARQGARETQYF TGTGCCAGCAGCGCTAGACAGGGGGCAAGGGAGACCCAGTACTTC
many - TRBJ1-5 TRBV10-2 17 CASSEMTAGLGNQPQHF TGCGCCAGCAGTGAAATGACAGCTGGTTTAGGCAATCAGCCCCAGCATTTT
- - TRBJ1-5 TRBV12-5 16 CASGLVLGSRNQPQHF TGTGCTAGTGGTTTGGTACTGGGAAGCCGTAATCAGCCCCAGCATTTT
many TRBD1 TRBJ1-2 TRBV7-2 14 CASSFGQGGYGYTF TGTGCCAGCAGTTTCGGACAGGGGGGATATGGCTACACCTTC
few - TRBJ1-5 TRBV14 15 CASSQAGAGNQPQHF TGTGCCAGCAGCCAAGCTGGGGCGGGCAATCAGCCCCAGCATTTT
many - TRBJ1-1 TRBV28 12 CASSPGIIEAFF TGTGCCAGCAGCCCCGGTATAATTGAAGCTTTCTTT
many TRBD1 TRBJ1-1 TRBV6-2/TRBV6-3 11 CASTSGQERFF TGTGCCAGCACTTCAGGACAGGAACGATTCTTT
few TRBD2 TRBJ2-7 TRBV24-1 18 CATSEGPGLAGETYEQYF TGTGCCACCAGTGAGGGTCCGGGACTAGCGGGAGAGACCTACGAGCAGTACTTC